This T cell receptor (beta chain) derives from a study of T-cell memory formation after mild COVID-19. Study-level results: Clones contracting over day 15 to 85 were CD4/CD8 balanced, with later expanders leaning CD4+. The authors left the SARS-CoV-2 specificity of second-wave clones peaking on day 37 unconfirmed.

CDR1 is MDHEN, CDR2 SYDVKM, per germline. This CDR3 comprises 18 residues. V shed 2 bases and J 1 base; nucleotides not matched to a gene: 7. As regards this clonotype: Its antigen is not identified.

It was 5'RACE with constant-segment primers that produced the TCR alpha and TCR beta cDNA libraries, which carried sample barcodes and UMIs. TCRdb re-called the 5' RACE reads through MiXCR, storing one row per CDR3 protein. The sample lists roughly 180,000 distinct CDR3 sequences, roughly 12% occurring once. The gene calls are TRBV28 and TRBJ2-2; TRBD1 aligns across 10 bases. The sequencing input was PBMCs or a T cell subset sorted from them (not recorded which). This sequence originates from a man aged 18-30 years who had mild COVID-19 (a few samples of this study predate the infection). Cell type and time point are not known. CDR3 nucleotides: TGTGCCAGCAGTTTACCCGACAGGGGGCGAGAGAACACCGGGGAGCTGTTTTTT. It codes for CASSLPDRGRENTGELFF.